This TCR beta chain was identified in a study of OX40 agonist ivuxolimab in advanced cancers. Some background on the complete study: Ivuxolimab was an agonistic, fully human IgG2 monoclonal antibody directed against OX40 (CD134), a costimulatory receptor. Intravenous ivuxolimab was administered to patients every 2 weeks at six dose levels: 0.01, 0.1, 0.3, 1.5, 3 and 10 mg/kg. Of the 52 patients in dose escalation, some 20 had hepatocellular carcinoma, approximately 15 had melanoma, 9 had renal cell carcinoma and 9 had head and neck cancer. A male proportion of roughly 80% and a mean age of around 60 years, ranging from roughly 23 to 85, were recorded for the dose-escalation cohort. Patients were allowed to have had prior anti-PD-1, anti-PD-L1 or anti-CTLA-4 therapy, and around two fifths of the dose-escalation patients had been treated with checkpoint inhibitors. Partial responses occurred in three dose-escalation patients: two with cutaneous melanoma and one with hepatocellular carcinoma. The point of sequencing TCRbeta in the periphery was to test whether ivuxolimab changed TCR sequence diversity and drove clonal T-cell expansion. The paper reports the monotherapy dose-escalation portion (N of about 50 patients) of the phase I ivuxolimab trial. Paper-wide results and their limitations: The antigen specificity of the peripheral T cells that underwent clonal expansion was not determined. Low levels of normalized T-cell clonal expansion were also seen in some patients who did not respond. On average, CD8+ T cells showed more expanded clones than CD4+ T cells after ivuxolimab. Partial responders in the 0.1-3.0 mg/kg groups had among the lowest normalized peripheral clonal expansion, especially among CD8+ T cells. Clonal expansion of both CD4+ and CD8+ blood T cells was observed from baseline to week 6 at doses 0.1 to 3.0 mg/kg.

The trial excluded patients who had a history of autoimmune disease or were on systemic immunosuppression. Peripheral blood for TCR sequencing was collected from all dose cohorts at baseline, on cycle 4 day 1, and on cycle 7 day 1. Samples came from an open-label, multicenter, first-in-human phase I dose-escalation trial of ivuxolimab. Adults with locally advanced or metastatic head and neck squamous cell, hepatocellular, melanoma or renal cell carcinoma were enrolled in the trial. Before TCR sequencing, CD4+ T cells and CD8+ T cells were sorted from peripheral blood as separate populations. Reading from cysteine to phenylalanine, the CDR3 counts 14 amino acids. CDR3 DNA only is kept here, 42 bases in frame from base 1. For this chain, trimming is 4 bases at the V end and 6 bases at the J end, and the number of junction bases without a gene match is 6. CDR1 and CDR2 are drawn from the germline V gene (reference sequence): MNHEY, SMNVEV.

Details on this clone: Its antigen remains unidentified. No base quality information exists; no much larger clone differs at one position.

For sequencing of the TCRbeta CDR3 region, genomic DNA was extracted from the sorted cells. The immunoSEQ Assay was used for sequencing of TCRbeta CDR3 regions. The source is immuneACCESS, and TCRdb retained only in-frame sequences with V and J called. Part of the clones is not carried over; for the studies checked, unresolved V genes explain less than half of this, and the remainder is unexplained. The sample table records some 15,000 clones; 80% to 90% of these occur just once. The top ten constitute approximately 40% of the sample. The V gene is TRBV27 and the J gene is TRBJ2-7, with 10 middle bases fitting TRBD2. The TCR was taken from an adult with an advanced solid tumor such as melanoma, head and neck, liver or kidney cancer. Sequences were derived from CD4+ or CD8+ T cells sorted from blood, sampled in a trial of the OX40 agonist ivuxolimab. The CDR3: CASSSLAGAGEQYF. The nucleotides are TGTGCCAGCAGTTCCCTAGCGGGAGCCGGCGAGCAGTACTTC.